The sequence of this T cell receptor beta chain was determined in a study of control samples from healthy donors and cancer patients. This clone was picked up one time. Trimming shortened V by 3 bases and J by 1 base, and 16 bases separated the two germline ends. Germline CDR1 SGHRS, CDR2 YFSETQ. The CDR3 sequence is 16 residues long. Sequencing was performed with immunoSEQ multiplex PCR; in TCRdb, only in-frame clones are kept and a portion is missing. The sample consists of approximately 74,000 clones, around 93% of them appearing once. Sequencing was carried out using blood. This sequence originates from a woman aged 25 to 39 in good health. V and J are TRBV5-1 and TRBJ1-1; D is undetermined. CDR3 loop: CASSSYETGSNTEAFF. DNA of the CDR3: TGCGCCAGCAGCTCATACGAAACGGGCTCGAACACTGAAGCTTTCTTT.